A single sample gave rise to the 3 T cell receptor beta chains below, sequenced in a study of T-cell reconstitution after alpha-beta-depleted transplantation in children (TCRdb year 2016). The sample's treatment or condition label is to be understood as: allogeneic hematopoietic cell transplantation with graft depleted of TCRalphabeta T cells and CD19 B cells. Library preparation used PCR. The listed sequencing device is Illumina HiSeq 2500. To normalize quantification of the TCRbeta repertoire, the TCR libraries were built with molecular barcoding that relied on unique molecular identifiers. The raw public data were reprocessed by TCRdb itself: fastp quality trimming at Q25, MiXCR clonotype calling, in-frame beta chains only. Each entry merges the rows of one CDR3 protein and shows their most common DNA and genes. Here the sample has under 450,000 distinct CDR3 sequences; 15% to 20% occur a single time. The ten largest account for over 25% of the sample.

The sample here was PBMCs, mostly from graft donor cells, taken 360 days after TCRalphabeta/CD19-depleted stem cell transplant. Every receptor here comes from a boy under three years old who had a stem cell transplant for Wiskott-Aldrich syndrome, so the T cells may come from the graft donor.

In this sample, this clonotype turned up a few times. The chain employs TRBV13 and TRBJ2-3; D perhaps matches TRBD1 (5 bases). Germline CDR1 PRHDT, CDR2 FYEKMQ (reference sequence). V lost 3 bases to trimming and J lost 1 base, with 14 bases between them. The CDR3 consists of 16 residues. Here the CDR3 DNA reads TGTGCCAGCAGCTTCGTACAGGCCAGAGGCACAGATACGCAGTATTTT. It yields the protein CASSFVQARGTDTQYF.

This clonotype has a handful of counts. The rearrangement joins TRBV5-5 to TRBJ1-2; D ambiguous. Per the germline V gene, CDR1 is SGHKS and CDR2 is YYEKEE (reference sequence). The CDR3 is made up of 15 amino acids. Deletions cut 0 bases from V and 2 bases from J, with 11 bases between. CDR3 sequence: CASSLGPAPNYGYTF. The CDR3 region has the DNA TGTGCCAGCAGCTTGGGTCCAGCACCAAACTATGGCTACACCTTC.

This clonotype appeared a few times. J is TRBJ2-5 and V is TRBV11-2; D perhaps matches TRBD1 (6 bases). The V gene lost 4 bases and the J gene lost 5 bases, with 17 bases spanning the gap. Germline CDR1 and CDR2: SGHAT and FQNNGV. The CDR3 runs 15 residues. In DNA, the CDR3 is TGTGCCAGCAGCTCGGTCGGTGGGGGCTGGGAGACCCAGTACTTC. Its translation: CASSSVGGGWETQYF.